The T cell receptor (beta chain) under discussion was sequenced for a study of PD-1 blockade in classical Hodgkin lymphoma. The time point here: cycle 4 day 1 (C4D1), after more than five weeks of nivolumab. Every one of the patients relapsed after autologous stem cell transplantation (brentuximab vedotin exposure was variable). About this clone itself: What it recognizes is unknown.

Trimming took 0 bases from V and 6 from J, leaving 10 bases between them. In germline, CDR1 is SGHRS, CDR2 YFSETQ. This CDR3 spans 13 amino acids. Findings and caveats of the study: The study found that TCR diversity rose significantly by C4D1 in CD4+ but not CD8+ cells.

The data were produced by immunoSEQ multiplex PCR, yet TCRdb's version contains in-frame clones alone and is incomplete. The profile shows around 92,000 clones, 75% to 85% of them singletons. The sequence derives from a human donor with classical Hodgkin lymphoma. The material sequenced was peripheral blood mononuclear cells (PBMCs), taken before the fourth cycle of nivolumab. The chain carries TRBV5-1 and TRBJ2-7; D is undetermined. Written as DNA, the CDR3 is TGCGCCAGCAGCTTGGGTGGCCAGCTCGAGCAGTACTTC. It yields the protein CASSLGGQLEQYF.